Listed here are 14 T cell receptor beta chains from one sample, sequenced in a study of Graves' ophthalmopathy and Graves' hyperthyroidism. The TCR beta CDR3 regions underwent amplification from RNA transcripts. First-round RT-PCR with HTBI primers preceded a second-round multiplex PCR. TCRdb passed the multiplex PCR reads through MiXCR, listing each CDR3 protein once. The data contain 300,000 or so distinct CDR3 sequences, about 17% of them singletons. The specimen sequenced was peripheral blood. The receptors were gathered from an adult man with Graves' ophthalmopathy.

This clonotype was seen ten or more times. The V call is TRBV9, the J call TRBJ2-1, with 13 bases aligning to TRBD2. V was clipped by 4 bases and J by 7 bases; unmatched bases: 8. Germline-derived CDR1 and CDR2 are SGDLS and YYNGEE. The CDR3 is made up of 16 amino acids. The CDR3 sequence is CASSLTGTSGDNEQFF. CDR3 nucleotides: TGTGCCAGCAGCTTGACCGGGACTAGCGGGGATAATGAGCAGTTCTTC.

This clonotype has at least ten counts. The J gene is TRBJ1-6, the V gene TRBV20-1, with TRBD1 matching over 7 bases. The germline V gene has CDR1 DFQATT and CDR2 SNEGSKA (reference sequence). Losses at the gene ends were 6 bases for V and 3 bases for J; bases not matched to a gene: 8. The length of the CDR3 is 15 residues. For the CDR3, the DNA is TGCAGTGCCACTTGGGACAGCCGCTATAATTCACCCCTCCACTTT. Translation: CSATWDSRYNSPLHF.

This clonotype was picked up many times. The chain links TRBV29-1 to TRBJ2-5; possibly TRBD1 or TRBD2 for D (6 bases each). Trimming removed 5 bases at V and 4 bases at J, with 11 bases between. Germline values: CDR1 SQVTM, CDR2 ANQGSEA. This CDR3 has 12 amino acids. Here the CDR3 reads CSVLGGGETQYF. CDR3 bases: TGCAGCGTTCTCGGGGGCGGAGAGACCCAGTACTTC.

This clonotype has at least ten counts. The gene calls are TRBV6-5 and TRBJ1-1; tentative D call: TRBD1 (6 bases). The germline V and J ends were trimmed by 2 bases and 6 bases, with 13 bases remaining between them. The CDR3 is 14 amino acids. Germline assignment: CDR1 MNHEY and CDR2 SVGAGI. The CDR3 protein is CASSYGLGAPEAFF. CDR3 in DNA: TGTGCCAGCAGTTACGGTTTGGGGGCCCCTGAAGCTTTCTTT.

This clonotype came up many times. V and J are TRBV20-1 and TRBJ1-2, with D uncertain. V lost 6 bases and J 5 bases, leaving 13 bases between the germline ends. Germline-derived CDR1 and CDR2 are DFQATT and SNEGSKA (reference sequence). There are 12 residues in the CDR3. This chain's CDR3 is CSASPIFYGYTF. The CDR3 coding sequence is TGCAGTGCAAGCCCGATATTTTATGGCTACACCTTC.

This clonotype was detected ten times or more. As DNA, the CDR3 is TGTGCCAGCAGTCACCAGCGGGGGGGGATCGGGGAGCTGTTTTTT. Protein product: CASSHQRGGIGELFF. The rearrangement uses TRBV27 and TRBJ2-2, with 10 bases lining up with TRBD2. The CDR3 has 15 amino acids. The germline V gene encodes CDR1 MNHEY and CDR2 SMNVEV (reference sequence). V dropped 5 bases and J dropped 7; count of bases not matched to a gene: 7.

Ten or more counts support this clonotype. This chain links TRBV3-1 with TRBJ2-7; the D gene is possibly TRBD1 (6 bases). Germline V gene lookup returns CDR1 LGHDT and CDR2 YNNKEL (reference sequence). This CDR3 is built from 15 residues. Trimming removed 7 bases at V and 1 base at J, with 17 bases between. The CDR3 is CASTFVGAASYEQYF. The CDR3 DNA follows: TGTGCCAGCACTTTCGTGGGGGCAGCTTCCTACGAGCAGTACTTC.

The CDR3 region is CASSSFVGTKQETQYF. The DNA of the CDR3 is TGTGCCAGCAGCTCTTTCGTTGGGACTAAACAAGAGACCCAGTACTTC. The V and J genes are TRBV12-3 or TRBV12-4 and TRBJ2-5; 7 bases map to TRBD2. This CDR3 is 16 amino acids long. V gave up 6 bases and J gave up 2 bases; unmatched junction bases: 12.

This clonotype occurred once. V gene TRBV19 combines with J gene TRBJ2-5; the match to TRBD2 covers 13 bases. The junction had 7 bases not matched to a gene; V was cut back by 7 bases and J by 5 bases. Per the germline V gene, CDR1 is LNHDA and CDR2 is SQIVND (reference sequence). The CDR3 consists of 15 residues. CDR3 nucleotides: TGTGCCAGTACCCTGACTAGCGGGAGGTTTGAGACCCAGTACTTC. It encodes CASTLTSGRFETQYF. Full variable domain (rest looked up from reference TRBV19 and TRBJ2-5): DGGITQSPKYLFRKEGQNVTLSCEQNLNHDAMYWYRQDPGQGLRLIYYSQIVNDFQKGDIAEGYSVSREKKESFPLTVTSAQKNPTAFYLCASTLTSGRFETQYFGPGTRLLVL.

This clonotype occurred many times. This rearrangement joins TRBV6-5 to TRBJ2-7; 7 bases map to TRBD1. Trimming at V came to 7 bases and at J to 3 bases, leaving 12 bases not matched to a gene. The CDR3 extends over 15 amino acids. Germline CDR1 MNHEY, CDR2 SVGAGI. The CDR3 nucleotides are TGTGCCAGCAATACCGGGACAGCGTCTTACTACGAGCAGTACTTC. This encodes CASNTGTASYYEQYF.

Only one count was recorded for this clonotype. The chain links TRBV25-1 to TRBJ1-2; TRBD1 is a possible D gene (6 bases). This CDR3 is built from 11 residues. Germline V gives CDR1 MGHDK, CDR2 SYGVNS. The V end was cut by 7 bases, the J end by 5 bases, with 8 bases between. CDR3 DNA: TGTGCCAGCACCAGGGGATATGGCTACACCTTC. Protein sequence: CASTRGYGYTF.

This clonotype showed up many times. The chain couples TRBV6-2 or TRBV6-3 to TRBJ1-1; D not resolved. Germline CDR1 is MNHEY and CDR2 is SVGEGT. Deletions cut 6 bases from V and 7 bases from J, with 18 bases between. CDR3 length equals 14 residues. CDR3 amino acids: CASRTGHELGEAFF. CDR3 nucleotides: TGTGCCAGCAGAACGGGCCATGAGCTTGGTGAAGCTTTCTTT.

This clonotype was picked up many times. The V and J genes are TRBV9 and TRBJ1-1; the D gene is possibly TRBD1 (5 bases). Germline CDR1 and CDR2: SGDLS and YYNGEE. The CDR3 length is 15 residues. The germline V and J ends were trimmed by 3 bases and 1 base, with 13 bases remaining between them. The CDR3 sequence is CASSAPSGGNTEAFF. The CDR3 DNA follows: TGTGCCAGCAGCGCTCCCTCCGGGGGGAACACTGAAGCTTTCTTT.

The V and J genes are TRBV6-5 and TRBJ2-2; no definite D call. The CDR3 extends over 14 amino acids. Germline CDR1 reads MNHEY; CDR2 reads SVGAGI. V was trimmed by 4 bases and J by 7 bases, leaving 13 bases between them. The DNA for the CDR3 is TGTGCCAGCAGTTCGGGCCCCGATGGCGGGGAGCTGTTTTTT. It encodes CASSSGPDGGELFF.